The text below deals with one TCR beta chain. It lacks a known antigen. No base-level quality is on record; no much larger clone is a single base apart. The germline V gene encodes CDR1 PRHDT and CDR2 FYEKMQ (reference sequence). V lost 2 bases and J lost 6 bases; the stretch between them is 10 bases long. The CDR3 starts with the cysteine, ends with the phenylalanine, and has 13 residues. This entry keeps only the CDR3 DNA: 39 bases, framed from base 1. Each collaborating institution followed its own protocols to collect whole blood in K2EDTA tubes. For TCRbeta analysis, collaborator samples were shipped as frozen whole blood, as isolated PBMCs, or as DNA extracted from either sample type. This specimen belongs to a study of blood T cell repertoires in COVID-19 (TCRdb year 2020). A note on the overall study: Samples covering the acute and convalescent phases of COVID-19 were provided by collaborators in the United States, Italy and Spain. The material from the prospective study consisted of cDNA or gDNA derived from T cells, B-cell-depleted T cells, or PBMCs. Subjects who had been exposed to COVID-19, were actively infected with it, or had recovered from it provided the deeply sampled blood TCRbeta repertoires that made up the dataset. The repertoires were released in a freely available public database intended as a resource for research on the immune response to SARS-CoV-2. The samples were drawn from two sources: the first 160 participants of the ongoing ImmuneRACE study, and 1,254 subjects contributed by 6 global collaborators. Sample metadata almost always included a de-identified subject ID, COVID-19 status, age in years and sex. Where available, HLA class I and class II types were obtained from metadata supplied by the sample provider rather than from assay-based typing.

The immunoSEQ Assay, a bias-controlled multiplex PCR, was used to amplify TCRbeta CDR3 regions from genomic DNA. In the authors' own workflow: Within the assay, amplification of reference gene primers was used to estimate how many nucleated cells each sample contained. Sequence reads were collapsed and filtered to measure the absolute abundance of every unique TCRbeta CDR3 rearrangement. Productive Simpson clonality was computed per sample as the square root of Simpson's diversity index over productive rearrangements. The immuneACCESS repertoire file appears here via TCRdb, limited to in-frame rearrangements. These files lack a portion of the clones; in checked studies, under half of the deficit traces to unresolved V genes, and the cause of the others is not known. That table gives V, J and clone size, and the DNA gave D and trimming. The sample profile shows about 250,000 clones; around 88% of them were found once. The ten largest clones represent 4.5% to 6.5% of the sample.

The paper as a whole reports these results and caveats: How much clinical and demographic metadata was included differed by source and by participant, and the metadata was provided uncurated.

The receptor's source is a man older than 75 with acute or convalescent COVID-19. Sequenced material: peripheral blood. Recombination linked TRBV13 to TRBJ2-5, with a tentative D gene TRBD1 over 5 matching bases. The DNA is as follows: TGTGCCAGCAGCTTAAGGGGTGAGCAGACCCAGTACTTC. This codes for CASSLRGEQTQYF.